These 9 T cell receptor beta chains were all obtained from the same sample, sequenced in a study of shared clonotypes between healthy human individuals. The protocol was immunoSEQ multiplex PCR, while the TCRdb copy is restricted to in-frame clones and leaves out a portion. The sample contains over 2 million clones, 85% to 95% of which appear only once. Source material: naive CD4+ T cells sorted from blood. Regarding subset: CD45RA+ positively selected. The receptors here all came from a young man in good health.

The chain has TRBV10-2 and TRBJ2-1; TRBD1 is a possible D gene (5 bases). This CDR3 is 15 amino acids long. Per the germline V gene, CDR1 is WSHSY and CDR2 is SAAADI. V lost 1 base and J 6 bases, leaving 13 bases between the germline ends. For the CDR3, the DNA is TGCGCCAGCAGTGAGTTCAGGGTACCCCCCAATGAGCAGTTCTTC. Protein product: CASSEFRVPPNEQFF.

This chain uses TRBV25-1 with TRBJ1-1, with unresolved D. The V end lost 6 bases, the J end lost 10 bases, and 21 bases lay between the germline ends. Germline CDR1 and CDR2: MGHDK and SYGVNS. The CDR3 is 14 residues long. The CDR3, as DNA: TGTGCCAGCAGGGGAGAATCAGGCGCGGTAAGAGCTTTCTTT. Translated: CASRGESGAVRAFF.

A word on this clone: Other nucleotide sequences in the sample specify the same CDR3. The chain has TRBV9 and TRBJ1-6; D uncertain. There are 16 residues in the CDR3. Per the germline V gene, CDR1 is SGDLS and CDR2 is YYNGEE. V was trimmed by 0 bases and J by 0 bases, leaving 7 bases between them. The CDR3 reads CASSVDQSSYNSPLHF. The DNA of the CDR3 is TGTGCCAGCAGCGTAGATCAAAGCTCCTATAATTCACCCCTCCACTTT.

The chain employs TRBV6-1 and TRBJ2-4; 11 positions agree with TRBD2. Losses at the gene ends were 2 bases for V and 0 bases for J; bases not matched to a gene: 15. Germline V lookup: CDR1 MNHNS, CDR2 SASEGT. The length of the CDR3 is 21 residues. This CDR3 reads CASSEFKILAGDRLAKNIQYF. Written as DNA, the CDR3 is TGTGCCAGCAGTGAATTTAAGATACTAGCGGGGGACCGACTAGCCAAAAACATTCAGTACTTC.

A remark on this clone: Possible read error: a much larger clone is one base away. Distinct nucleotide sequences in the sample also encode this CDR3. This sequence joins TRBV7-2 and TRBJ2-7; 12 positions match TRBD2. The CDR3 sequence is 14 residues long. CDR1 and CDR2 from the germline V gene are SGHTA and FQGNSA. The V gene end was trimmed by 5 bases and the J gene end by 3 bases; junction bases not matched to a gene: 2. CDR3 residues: CASSPGLAGYEQYF. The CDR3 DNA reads TGTGCCAGCAGCCCGGGACTAGCGGGCTACGAGCAGTACTTC. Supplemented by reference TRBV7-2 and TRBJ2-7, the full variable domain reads GAGVSQSPSNKVTEKGKDVELRCDPISGHTALYWYRQSLGQGLEFLIYFQGNSAPDKSGLPSDRFSAERTGGSVSTLTIQRTQQEDSAVYLCASSPGLAGYEQYFGPGTRLTVT.

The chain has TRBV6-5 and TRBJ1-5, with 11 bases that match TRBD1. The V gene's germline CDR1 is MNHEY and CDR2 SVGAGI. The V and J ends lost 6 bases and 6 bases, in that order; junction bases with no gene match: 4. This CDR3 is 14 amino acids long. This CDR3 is CASRMGQGVQPQHF. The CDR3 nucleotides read TGTGCCAGCAGAATGGGACAGGGGGTTCAGCCCCAGCATTTT.

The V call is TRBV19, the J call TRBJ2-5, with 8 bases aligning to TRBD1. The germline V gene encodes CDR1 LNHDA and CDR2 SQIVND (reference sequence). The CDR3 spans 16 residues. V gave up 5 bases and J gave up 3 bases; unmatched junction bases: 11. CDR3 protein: CASSSLWTGNKETQYF. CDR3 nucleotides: TGTGCCAGTAGTTCCCTCTGGACAGGGAATAAAGAGACCCAGTACTTC.

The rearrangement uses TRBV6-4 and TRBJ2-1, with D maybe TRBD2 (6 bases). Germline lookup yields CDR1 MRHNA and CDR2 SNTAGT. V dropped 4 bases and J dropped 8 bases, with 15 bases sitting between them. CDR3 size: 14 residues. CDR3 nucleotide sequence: TGTGCCAGCAGTGTTTACGGTGGAGGGGATGAGCAGTTCTTC. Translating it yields CASSVYGGGDEQFF.

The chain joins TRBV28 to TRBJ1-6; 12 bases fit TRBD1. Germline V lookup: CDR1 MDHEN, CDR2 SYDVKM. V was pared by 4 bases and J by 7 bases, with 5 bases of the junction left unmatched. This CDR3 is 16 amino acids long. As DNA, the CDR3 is TGTGCCAGCAGTTCACCGGGACAGGGGGCAAATTCACCCCTCCACTTT. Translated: CASSSPGQGANSPLHF.